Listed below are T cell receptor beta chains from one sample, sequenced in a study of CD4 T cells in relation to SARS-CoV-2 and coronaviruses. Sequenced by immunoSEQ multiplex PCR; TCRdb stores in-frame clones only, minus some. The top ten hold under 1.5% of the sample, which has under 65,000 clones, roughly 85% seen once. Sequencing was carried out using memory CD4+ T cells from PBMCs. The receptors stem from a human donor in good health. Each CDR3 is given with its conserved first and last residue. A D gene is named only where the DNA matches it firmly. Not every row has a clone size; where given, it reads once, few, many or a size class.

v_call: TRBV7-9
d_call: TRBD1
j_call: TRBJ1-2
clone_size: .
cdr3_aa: CASSLYFRGGERVNYGYTF
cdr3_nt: TGTGCCAGCAGCTTATACTTCAGGGGGGGGGAACGCGTTAACTATGGCTACACCTTC

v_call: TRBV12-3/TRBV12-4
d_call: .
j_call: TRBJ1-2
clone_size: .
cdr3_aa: CASSLNYNGYTF
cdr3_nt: TGTGCCAGCAGTTTGAATTATAATGGCTACACCTTC

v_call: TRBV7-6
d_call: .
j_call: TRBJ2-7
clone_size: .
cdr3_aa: CASSPSTDRLDEQYF
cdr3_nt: TGTGCCAGCAGCCCGTCGACAGACCGCCTGGACGAGCAGTACTTC

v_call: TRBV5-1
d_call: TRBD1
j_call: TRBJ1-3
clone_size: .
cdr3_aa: CASSLVGTGMSGNTIYF
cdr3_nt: TGCGCCAGCAGCTTGGTGGGGACAGGAATGTCTGGAAACACCATATATTTT

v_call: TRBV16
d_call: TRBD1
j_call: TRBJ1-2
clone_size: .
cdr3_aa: CASSQSRTGPRGYTF
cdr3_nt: TGTGCCAGCAGCCAATCTCGGACAGGGCCGCGAGGCTACACCTTC

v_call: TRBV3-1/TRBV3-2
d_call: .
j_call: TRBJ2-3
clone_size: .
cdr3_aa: CASSQDPDTDTQYF
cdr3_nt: TGTGCCAGCAGCCAAGATCCCGACACAGATACGCAGTATTTT

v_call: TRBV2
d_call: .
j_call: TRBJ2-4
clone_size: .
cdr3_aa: CARGAKNIQYF
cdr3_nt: TGTGCCAGGGGGGCCAAAAACATTCAGTACTTC

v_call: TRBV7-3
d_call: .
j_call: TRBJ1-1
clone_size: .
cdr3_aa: CASSLEQNTEAFF
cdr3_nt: TGTGCCAGCAGCTTGGAACAGAACACTGAAGCTTTCTTT

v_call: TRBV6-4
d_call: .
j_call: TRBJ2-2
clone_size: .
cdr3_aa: CASSREAGTGELFF
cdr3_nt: TGTGCCAGCAGCAGGGAGGCGGGCACCGGGGAGCTGTTTTTT

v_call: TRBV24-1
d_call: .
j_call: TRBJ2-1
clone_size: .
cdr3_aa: CATSEAGRHQGRNEQFF
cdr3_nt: TGTGCCACCAGTGAAGCGGGGCGACACCAGGGGAGGAATGAGCAGTTCTTC

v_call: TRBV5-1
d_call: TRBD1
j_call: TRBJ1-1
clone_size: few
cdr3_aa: CASSPTGGAYTEAFF
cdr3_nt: TGCGCCAGCAGCCCCACAGGGGGCGCTTACACTGAAGCTTTCTTT

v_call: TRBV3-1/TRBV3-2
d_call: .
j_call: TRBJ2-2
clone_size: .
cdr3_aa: CASSQVTSRNTGELFF
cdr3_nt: TGTGCCAGCAGCCAAGTAACTAGCAGGAACACCGGGGAGCTGTTTTTT

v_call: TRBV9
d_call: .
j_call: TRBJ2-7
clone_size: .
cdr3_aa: CASSPMGAGEQYF
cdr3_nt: TGTGCCAGCAGCCCGATGGGGGCGGGGGAGCAGTACTTC

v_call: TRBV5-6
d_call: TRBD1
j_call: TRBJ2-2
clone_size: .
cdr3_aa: CASRGQGSTGELFF
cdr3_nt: TGTGCCAGCAGGGGACAGGGGAGCACCGGGGAGCTGTTTTTT

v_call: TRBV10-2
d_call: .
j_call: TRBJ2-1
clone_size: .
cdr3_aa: CASSESGGAYNEQFF
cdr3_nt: TGCGCCAGCAGTGAGTCTGGGGGCGCCTACAATGAGCAGTTCTTC

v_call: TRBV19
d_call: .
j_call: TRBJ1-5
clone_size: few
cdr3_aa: CASSRQVDQPQHF
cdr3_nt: TGTGCCAGTAGTAGACAGGTCGATCAGCCCCAGCATTTT

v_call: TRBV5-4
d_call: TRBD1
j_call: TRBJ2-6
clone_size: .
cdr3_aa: CASSTDRGREDSGANVLTF
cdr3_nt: TGTGCCAGCAGCACGGACAGGGGGAGAGAAGACTCTGGGGCCAACGTCCTGACTTTC

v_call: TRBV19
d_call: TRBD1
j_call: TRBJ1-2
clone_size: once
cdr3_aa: CASRDRGRRNGYTF
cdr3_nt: TGTGCCAGTAGGGACAGGGGGCGCAGGAATGGCTACACCTTC

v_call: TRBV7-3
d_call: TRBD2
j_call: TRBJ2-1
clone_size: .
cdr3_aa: CASSPGTSGSNEQFF
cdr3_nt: TGTGCCAGCAGCCCCGGGACTAGCGGGAGCAATGAGCAGTTCTTC

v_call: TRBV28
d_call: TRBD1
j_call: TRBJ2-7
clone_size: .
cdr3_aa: CASRTHPGQGDEQYF
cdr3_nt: TGTGCCAGCAGGACCCACCCGGGACAGGGAGACGAGCAGTACTTC

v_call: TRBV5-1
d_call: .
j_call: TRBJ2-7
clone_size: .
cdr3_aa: CASSYTGNYEQYF
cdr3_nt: TGCGCCAGCAGTTATACAGGGAACTACGAGCAGTACTTC

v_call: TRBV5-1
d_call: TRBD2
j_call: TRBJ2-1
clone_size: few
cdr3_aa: CASSTDTSGASYNEQFF
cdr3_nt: TGCGCCAGCAGCACCGATACTAGCGGGGCGTCCTACAATGAGCAGTTCTTC

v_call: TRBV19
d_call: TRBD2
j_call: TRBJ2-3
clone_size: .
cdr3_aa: CASSIIAGDADTQYF
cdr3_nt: TGTGCCAGTAGTATAATAGCGGGAGACGCAGATACGCAGTATTTT

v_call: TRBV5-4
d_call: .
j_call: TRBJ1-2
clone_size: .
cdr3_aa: CASSLGRQANYGYTF
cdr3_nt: TGTGCCAGCAGCTTGGGCAGACAAGCTAACTATGGCTACACCTTC

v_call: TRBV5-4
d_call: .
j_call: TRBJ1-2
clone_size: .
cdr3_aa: CASSLDGSNYGYTF
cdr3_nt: TGTGCCAGCAGCTTGGACGGTTCTAACTATGGCTACACCTTC

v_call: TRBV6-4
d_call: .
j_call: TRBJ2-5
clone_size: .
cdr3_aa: CASSGQQDFQETQYF
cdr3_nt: TGTGCCAGCAGTGGCCAACAGGACTTCCAAGAGACCCAGTACTTC

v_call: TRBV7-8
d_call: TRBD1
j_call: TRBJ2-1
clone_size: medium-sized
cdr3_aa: CASSLAGTGVTEQFF
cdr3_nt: TGTGCCAGCAGCTTAGCCGGGACAGGGGTCACTGAGCAGTTCTTC

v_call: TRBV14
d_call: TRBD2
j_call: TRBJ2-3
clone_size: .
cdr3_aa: CASSQGSSGSTDTQYF
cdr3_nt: TGTGCCAGCAGCCAAGGATCTAGCGGGAGCACAGATACGCAGTATTTT

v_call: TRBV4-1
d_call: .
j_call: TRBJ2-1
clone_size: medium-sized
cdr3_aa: CASSLRGYEQFF
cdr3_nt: TGCGCCAGCAGCCTGCGTGGCTATGAGCAGTTCTTC

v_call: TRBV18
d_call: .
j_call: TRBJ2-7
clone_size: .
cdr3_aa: CASSLGTQGSYEQYF
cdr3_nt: TGTGCCAGCTCATTGGGGACCCAAGGCTCCTACGAGCAGTACTTC

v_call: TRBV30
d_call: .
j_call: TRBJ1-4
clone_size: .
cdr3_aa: CAWSVSITQGFTNEKLFF
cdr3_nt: TGTGCCTGGAGTGTTTCCATAACCCAGGGTTTCACTAATGAAAAACTGTTTTTT

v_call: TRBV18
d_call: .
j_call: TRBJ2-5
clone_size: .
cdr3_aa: CASSYGQKETQYF
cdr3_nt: TGTGCCAGCTCATACGGACAGAAAGAGACCCAGTACTTC

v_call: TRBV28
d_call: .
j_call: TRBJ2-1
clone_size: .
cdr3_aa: CASSPSRNEQFF
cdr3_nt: TGTGCCAGCAGCCCCAGTCGGAATGAGCAGTTCTTC

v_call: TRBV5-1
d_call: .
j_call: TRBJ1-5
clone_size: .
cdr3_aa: CASSLELDQPQHF
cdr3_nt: TGCGCCAGCAGCTTGGAGTTGGATCAGCCCCAGCATTTT

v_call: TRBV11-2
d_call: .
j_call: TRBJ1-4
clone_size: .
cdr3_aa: CASSLASTLGYEKLFF
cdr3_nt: TGTGCCAGCAGCTTAGCATCGACACTAGGCTATGAAAAACTGTTTTTT

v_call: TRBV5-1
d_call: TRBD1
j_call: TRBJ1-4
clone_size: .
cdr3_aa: CASSFRGQDEKLFF
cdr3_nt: TGCGCCAGCAGCTTCAGGGGGCAGGATGAAAAACTGTTTTTT

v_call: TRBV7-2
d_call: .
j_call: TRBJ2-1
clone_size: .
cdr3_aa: CASSLGFNNEQFF
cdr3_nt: TGTGCCAGCAGCTTAGGGTTTAATAATGAGCAGTTCTTC

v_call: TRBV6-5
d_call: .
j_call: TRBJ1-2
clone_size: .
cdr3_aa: CASRSTQGRHGYTF
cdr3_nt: TGTGCCAGCAGGTCGACCCAGGGCCGCCATGGCTACACCTTC

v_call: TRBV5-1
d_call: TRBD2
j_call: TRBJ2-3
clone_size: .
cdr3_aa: CASSLGSSGSTDTQYF
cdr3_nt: TGCGCCAGCAGCTTGGGGTCTAGCGGGAGCACAGATACGCAGTATTTT

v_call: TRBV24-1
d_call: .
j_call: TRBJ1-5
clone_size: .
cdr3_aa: CATQNFTDDNQPQHF
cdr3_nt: TGTGCCACCCAGAATTTCACAGACGATAATCAGCCCCAGCATTTT

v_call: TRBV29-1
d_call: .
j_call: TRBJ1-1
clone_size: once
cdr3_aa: CSVERVEAFF
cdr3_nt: TGCAGCGTTGAAAGGGTCGAAGCTTTCTTT

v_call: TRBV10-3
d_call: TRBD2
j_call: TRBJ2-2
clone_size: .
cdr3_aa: CAISEPRLAGVGGELFF
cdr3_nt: TGTGCCATCAGTGAGCCGCGACTAGCGGGAGTGGGCGGGGAGCTGTTTTTT

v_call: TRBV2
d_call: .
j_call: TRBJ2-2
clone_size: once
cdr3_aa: CASSELGLGTGELFF
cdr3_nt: TGTGCCAGCAGTGAACTGGGTTTGGGTACCGGGGAGCTGTTTTTT

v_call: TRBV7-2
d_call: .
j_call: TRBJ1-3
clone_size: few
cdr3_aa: CASSLSGNTIYF
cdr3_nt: TGTGCCAGCAGCTTATCAGGAAACACCATATATTTT

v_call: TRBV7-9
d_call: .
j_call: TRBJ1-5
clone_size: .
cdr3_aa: CASSLAQGPNQPQHF
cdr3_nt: TGTGCCAGCAGCTTAGCTCAGGGGCCCAATCAGCCCCAGCATTTT

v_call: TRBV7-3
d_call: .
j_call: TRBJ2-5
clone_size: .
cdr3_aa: CASSPSSGETQYF
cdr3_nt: TGTGCCAGCAGCCCGAGTAGTGGGGAGACCCAGTACTTC

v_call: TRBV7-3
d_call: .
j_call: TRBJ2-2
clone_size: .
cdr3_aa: CASSPAQQGPGGELFF
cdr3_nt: TGTGCCAGCAGCCCGGCTCAACAGGGCCCAGGCGGGGAGCTGTTTTTT

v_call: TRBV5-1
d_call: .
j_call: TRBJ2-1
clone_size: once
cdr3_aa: CASSLAASSSYNEQFF
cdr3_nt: TGCGCCAGCAGCTTGGCCGCGTCTAGCTCCTACAATGAGCAGTTCTTC

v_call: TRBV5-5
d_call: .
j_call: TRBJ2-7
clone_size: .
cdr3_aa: CASSLEGDRVYEQYF
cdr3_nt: TGTGCCAGCAGCTTGGAAGGGGATAGAGTCTACGAGCAGTACTTC

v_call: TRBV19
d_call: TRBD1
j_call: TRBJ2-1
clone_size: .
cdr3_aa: CASSTGQGEEQFF
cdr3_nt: TGTGCCAGTAGCACGGGACAGGGGGAAGAGCAGTTCTTC

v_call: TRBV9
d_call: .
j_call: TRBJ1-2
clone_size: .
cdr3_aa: CASSPDTKGYGYTF
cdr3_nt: TGTGCCAGCAGCCCCGACACAAAGGGGTATGGCTACACCTTC

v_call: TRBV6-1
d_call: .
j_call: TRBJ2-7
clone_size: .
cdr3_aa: CASSEDAVRCEQYF
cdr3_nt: TGTGCCAGCAGTGAAGACGCAGTCCGCTGCGAGCAGTACTTC

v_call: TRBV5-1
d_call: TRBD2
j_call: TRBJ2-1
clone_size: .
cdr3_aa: CASSLALADYNEQFF
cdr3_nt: TGCGCCAGCAGCTTGGCTCTAGCGGACTACAATGAGCAGTTCTTC

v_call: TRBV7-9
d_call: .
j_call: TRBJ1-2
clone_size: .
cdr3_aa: CASSPEINYYGYTF
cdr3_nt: TGTGCCAGCAGCCCAGAAATCAATTACTATGGCTACACCTTC